This note documents a single T cell receptor beta chain sequence. This receptor's antigen is unknown. Base qualities are not at hand, and no much larger clone is one base apart. The data were taken from a study of molecular identifiers for immune sequencing clone quantification (dated by TCRdb to the late 2010s). In terms of the full investigation: For a replicate experiment, RNA from around 20,000 or 100,000 naive CD8 T cells was divided into five aliquots, of which four were sequenced. This methods study benchmarked molecular-identifier clustering-based TCR repertoire sequencing (MIDCIRS) and TCR RNA copy counting, using CD8 T cells to do so.

What the authors observed across the whole study: In CMV-specific effector cells, clones with more than 20 RNA copies accounted for over 99% of molecules, whereas in naive cells such clones accounted for under 1%. Spiked-in Jurkat TCR RNA equal to a single cell's worth was reported to be detectable even within one million naive CD8 T cells. Approximately 3.1 recovered TCR RNA copies per cell were obtained by modeling, versus about ten by digital PCR, implying a capture efficiency of 30% to 35%. When barcode sub-clustering was not used, chimeric consensus sequences inflated TCR diversity, with chimeras reaching as high as 47%. Spiked-in Jurkat TCR RNA (approximately eleven copies' worth), which is not part of the donor repertoire, was contained in the naive libraries. Highly expanded clone sizes could be underestimated if identical TCR molecules share a barcode.

The CDR3, cysteine through phenylalanine, is 13 amino acids long. The retained sequence is limited to the CDR3, 39 bases, with the frame set at the first base. Based on the germline V gene, the CDR1 and CDR2 sequences are SGHDN and FVKESK. Trimming takes 3 bases from V and 3 bases from J, and the germline ends sit 8 bases apart. Naive CD8 T cell libraries were made from approximately 20,000 to 1,000,000 sorted cells using 10%, 30% or 50% of purified RNA. Naive CD8 T cells, defined as CD8+CD4-CCR7+CD45RA+, were FACS-sorted into RLT Plus buffer on a BD FACSAria II. Detection sensitivity was tested by spiking Jurkat RNA equal to 9 to 10 TCR copies' worth into samples containing about 20,000-1,100,000 naive CD8 T cells. Enrichment of CD8 T cells was done with RosetteSep CD8+ T Cell Enrichment Cocktail plus Ficoll-Paque, and ACK red cell lysis came afterward. The library relied on PCR. Instrument on record: NextSeq 500. Bulk TCR libraries were prepared as previously described, using TCR primers listed in Table S5. The Qiagen AllPrep DNA/RNA kit was used to purify total RNA. Before any analysis, reads coming from multiple sequencing runs of the same library were combined into one pool. The original methods were these. Reads were retained only if their TCR constant sequence matched exactly, and those retained reads were trimmed to 150 nt and grouped according to their 12-nt molecular barcodes. Reads in each barcode group were sub-clustered using a 15% Levenshtein threshold, and a quality-weighted consensus sequence was built for each RNA molecule. Non-functional sequences were filtered out, along with any lower-count sequence sitting one edit away from another sequence. Based on fitting two negative binomial distributions, any barcode sub-cluster with under 20% of the maximum read count was discarded. TCRdb trimmed public reads at Q25 via fastp, called clones via MiXCR and kept in-frame beta chains. Records with the same CDR3 protein are collapsed into one entry carrying the most frequent genes and DNA. The V and J calls, along with clone size, are taken from TCRdb and not from the paper's own processing. In all, the sample holds hundreds of thousands of distinct CDR3 sequences, and 24% of those were seen once. The ten largest clones add up to approximately 0.74% of the sample.

The chain was built from TRBV14 and TRBJ1-1; too little of a D gene remains to name it. The sequenced sample was naive CD8+ T cells from blood, with Jurkat cell RNA spiked in. In light of the paper, this sample's cell subset or site label describes: FACS-sorted CD8+CD4-CCR7+CD45RA+ naive T cells. This clonotype originated in a human donor in good health. Some libraries in this study had Jurkat cell RNA spiked in. The encoded CDR3 is CASSQPEDTEAFF. The nucleotide sequence reads as follows: TGTGCCAGCAGCCAGCCGGAGGACACTGAAGCTTTCTTT.